A selection of T cell receptor beta chains follows, all from one sample in a study of blood T cell repertoires in COVID-19. Method: immunoSEQ multiplex PCR; TCRdb's copy keeps in-frame clones and lacks some. The table shows roughly 200,000 clones, with approximately 80% occurring only once. The sample consisted of peripheral blood. Receptors originate from a woman aged 40 to 50 with COVID-19, enrolled during active disease. Both conserved end residues are trimmed from each CDR3.

v_gene: TRBV5-8
len: 16
CDR3aa: ASSLARLAGVTQETQY

v_gene: TRBV5-1
len: 13
CDR3aa: ASSLLGGDTGELF

v_gene: TRBV7-2
len: 13
CDR3aa: ASSLVGGQDYGYT

v_gene: TRBV30
len: 15
CDR3aa: AGKPLGTGVSTDTQY

v_gene: TRBV30
len: 15
CDR3aa: AWSVRYGGSMNTEAF

v_gene: TRBV18
len: 11
CDR3aa: ASSGQGAGPLH

v_gene: TRBV29-1
len: 11
CDR3aa: SAGQVSDYGYT

v_gene: TRBV15
len: 13
CDR3aa: ATSSTRQSNQPQH

v_gene: TRBV5-1
len: 13
CDR3aa: ASSLAQTGQETQY

v_gene: TRBV6-5
len: 13
CDR3aa: ASSWTEPRGQPQH

v_gene: TRBV27
len: 15
CDR3aa: ASSFRLERRVAGELF

v_gene: TRBV10-3
len: 13
CDR3aa: AISPRDREGETQY

v_gene: TRBV6-5
len: 12
CDR3aa: ASNPLPQDNEQF

v_gene: TRBV2
len: 16
CDR3aa: ASIIRTLKRWGNQPQH

v_gene: TRBV3-1/TRBV3-2
len: 11
CDR3aa: ASSHQQDSPLH

v_gene: TRBV11-3
len: 13
CDR3aa: ASSLVGTTNSEQF

v_gene: TRBV19
len: 12
CDR3aa: ASGRGTGYNEQF

v_gene: TRBV6-2/TRBV6-3
len: 13
CDR3aa: ASSYSRGATDTQY